This TCR beta chain was captured in a study of PD-L1 blockade in urothelial cancer. Repertoires were generated with immunoSEQ multiplex PCR, while TCRdb's copy carries only in-frame clones and drops some. The sample holds 70,000 to 75,000 clones, roughly 80% seen once. The germline V gene has CDR1 GTSNPN and CDR2 SVGIG (reference sequence). This CDR3 region has 15 residues. Trimming took 0 bases from V and 6 from J; bases not matched to a gene: 9. Sequenced material: PBMCs, taken around atezolizumab (anti-PD-L1) treatment. V is TRBV30 and J is TRBJ1-2; 8 bases map to TRBD1. This TCR was recovered from a man in his 70s with urothelial cancer. CDR3 protein: CAWSVWAGGMHGYTF. The CDR3 bases are TGTGCCTGGAGTGTTTGGGCAGGGGGCATGCATGGCTACACCTTC.